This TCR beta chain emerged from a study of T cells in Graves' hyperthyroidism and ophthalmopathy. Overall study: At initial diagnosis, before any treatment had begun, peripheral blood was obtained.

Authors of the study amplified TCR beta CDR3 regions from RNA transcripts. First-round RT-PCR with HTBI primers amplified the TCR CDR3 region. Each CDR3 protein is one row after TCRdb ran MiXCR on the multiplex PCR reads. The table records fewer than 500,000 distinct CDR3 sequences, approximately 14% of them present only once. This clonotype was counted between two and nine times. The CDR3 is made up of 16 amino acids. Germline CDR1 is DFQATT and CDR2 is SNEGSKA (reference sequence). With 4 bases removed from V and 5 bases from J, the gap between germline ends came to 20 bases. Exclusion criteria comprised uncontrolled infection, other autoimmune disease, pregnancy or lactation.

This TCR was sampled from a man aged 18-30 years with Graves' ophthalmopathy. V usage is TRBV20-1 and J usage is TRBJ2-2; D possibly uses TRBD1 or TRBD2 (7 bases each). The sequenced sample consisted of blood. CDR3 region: CSAKHPGGGPTGELFF. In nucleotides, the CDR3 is TGCAGTGCTAAACACCCAGGGGGAGGGCCTACCGGGGAGCTGTTTTTT.